The 9 T cell receptor beta chains below come from one sample, sequenced in a study of blood T cells in healthy people across ages. The use of a sample-barcoded 5' primer and a J-beta primer mix characterized a second PCR of 7 to 11 cycles. TCRdb independently ran MiXCR on the 5' RACE reads; one entry per CDR3 protein. The sample records around 750,000 distinct CDR3 sequences, about 53% being singletons. Sequenced material: blood. These receptors were collected from an elderly man in good health.

This clonotype appeared a few times. V gene TRBV20-1 combines with J gene TRBJ2-1, with 14 bases lining up with TRBD2. Germline loops: CDR1 DFQATT, CDR2 SNEGSKA (reference sequence). V shed 1 base and J 1 base; nucleotides not matched to a gene: 6. The CDR3 has 18 amino acids. CDR3 amino acids: CSARGGLAGEGSYNEQFF. The CDR3 region has the DNA TGCAGTGCTAGAGGGGGACTAGCGGGAGAGGGGTCCTACAATGAGCAGTTCTTC.

The sample holds a few counts of this clonotype. CDR3 coding DNA: TGCGCCAGCAGCTTCAGCCGACAGGGGATGGAAGGCTACACCTTC. Translated: CASSFSRQGMEGYTF. This sequence joins TRBV5-1 and TRBJ1-2, with 8 positions matching TRBD1. V was pared by 2 bases and J by 8 bases, with 11 bases of the junction left unmatched. Per the germline V gene, CDR1 is SGHRS and CDR2 is YFSETQ. The CDR3 has 15 amino acids.

The chain combines TRBV10-3 with TRBJ2-1; TRBD2 agrees at 8 bases. Judging by the DNA end, TRBJ2-7 fits better; the J call may be wrong. This CDR3 has 17 amino acids. Germline V CDR1 and CDR2: ENHRY, SYGVKD. CDR3 DNA: TGTGCCATCAGTGCCCCTCTAGCGGGCAACTCCTACAATGAGCAGTACTTC. Encoded protein: CAISAPLAGNSYNEQYF.

The chain has TRBV11-1 and TRBJ2-5; TRBD2 matches at 10 bases. Germline V lookup: CDR1 SGHAT, CDR2 FQDESV (reference sequence). The CDR3 consists of 17 residues. With 4 bases clipped from V and 2 bases from J, the junction kept 10 bases outside the gene matches. The CDR3 loop is CASSYTPGLAVQETQYF. In DNA, the CDR3 is TGTGCCAGCAGCTACACACCTGGACTAGCGGTACAAGAGACCCAGTACTTC.

The rearrangement joins TRBV24-1 to TRBJ2-1, with TRBD1 matching 10 bases. The CDR3 consists of 16 residues. Trimming cost V 5 bases and J 3 bases; bases outside gene matches: 6. Germline CDR1 reads KGHDR; CDR2 reads SFDVKD. This chain's CDR3 is CATSAKGQGFYNEQFF. In DNA, the CDR3 is TGTGCCACCAGTGCCAAGGGACAGGGGTTCTACAATGAGCAGTTCTTC.

The V call is TRBV6-5, the J call TRBJ1-1; possible D gene TRBD1, 5 bases. CDR1 and CDR2 from the germline V gene are MNHEY and SVGAGI. Trimming took off 0 bases at V and 10 bases at J, with 9 bases between the two ends. The length of the CDR3 is 12 residues. DNA of the CDR3: TGTGCCAGCAGTTACTCAGGGACGGGAGCTTTCTTT. This encodes CASSYSGTGAFF.

The chain has TRBV7-2 and TRBJ2-7; 10 bases agree with TRBD1. Trimming at V came to 4 bases and at J to 3 bases, leaving 9 bases not matched to a gene. This CDR3 has 16 amino acids. Germline CDR1 and CDR2: SGHTA and FQGNSA. The CDR3 DNA reads TGTGCCAGCAGCTATACCGGGACAGGGGCCAGCTACGAGCAGTACTTC. Protein product: CASSYTGTGASYEQYF.

In its sample, this clonotype was seen a few times. The V gene is TRBV10-2, the J gene TRBJ2-1; D not certain. The V and J ends lost 5 bases and 2 bases respectively, with 10 bases between them. Germline lookup yields CDR1 WSHSY and CDR2 SAAADI. CDR3 length equals 14 residues. The CDR3 spells CASSRQVPYNEQFF. CDR3 nucleotides: TGCGCCAGCAGTCGCCAGGTGCCCTACAATGAGCAGTTCTTC.

This clonotype appeared a single time. This CDR3 is CASNFMDGLAKNIQYF. DNA of the CDR3: TGTGCCAGCAACTTCATGGACGGCTTAGCCAAAAACATTCAGTACTTC. The chain is built from TRBV2 and TRBJ2-4, with unresolved D. The CDR3 covers 16 residues. Looked up from germline, CDR1 is SNHLY and CDR2 is FYNNEI. V lost 7 bases and J 0 bases, leaving 16 bases between the germline ends.